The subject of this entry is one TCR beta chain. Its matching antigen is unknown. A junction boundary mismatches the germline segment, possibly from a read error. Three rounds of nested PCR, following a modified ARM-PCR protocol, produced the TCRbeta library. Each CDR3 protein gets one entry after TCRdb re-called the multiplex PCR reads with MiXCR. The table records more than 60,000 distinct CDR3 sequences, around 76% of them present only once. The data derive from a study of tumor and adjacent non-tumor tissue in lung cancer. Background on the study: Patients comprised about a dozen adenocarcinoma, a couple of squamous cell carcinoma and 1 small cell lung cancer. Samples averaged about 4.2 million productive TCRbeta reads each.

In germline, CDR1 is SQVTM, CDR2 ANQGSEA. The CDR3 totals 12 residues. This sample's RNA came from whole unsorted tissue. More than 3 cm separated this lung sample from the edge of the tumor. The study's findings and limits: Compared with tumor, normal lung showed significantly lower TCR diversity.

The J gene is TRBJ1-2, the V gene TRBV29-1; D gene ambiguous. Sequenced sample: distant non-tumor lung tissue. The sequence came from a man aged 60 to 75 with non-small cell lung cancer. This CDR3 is CSIPGLNYGYTF. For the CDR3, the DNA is TGCAGCATTCCGGGCCTGAACTATGGTTACACCTTC.